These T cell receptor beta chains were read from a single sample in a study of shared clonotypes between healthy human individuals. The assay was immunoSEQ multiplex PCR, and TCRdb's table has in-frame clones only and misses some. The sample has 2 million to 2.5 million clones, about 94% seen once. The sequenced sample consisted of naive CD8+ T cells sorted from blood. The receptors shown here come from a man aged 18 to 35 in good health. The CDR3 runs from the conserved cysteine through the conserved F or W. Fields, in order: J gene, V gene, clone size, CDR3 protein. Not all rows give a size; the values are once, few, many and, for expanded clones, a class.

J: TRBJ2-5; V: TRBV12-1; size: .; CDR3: CASSRTGNGLAGGPWETQYF
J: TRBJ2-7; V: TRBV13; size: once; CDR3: CASSLGTGWGNSYEQYF
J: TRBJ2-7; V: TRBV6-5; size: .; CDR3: CASSYSLSVSYEQYF
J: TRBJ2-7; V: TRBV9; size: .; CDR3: CASSLGLAYSYEQYF
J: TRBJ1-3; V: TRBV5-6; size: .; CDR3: CASSLGSGNTIYF
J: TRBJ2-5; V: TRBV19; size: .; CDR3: CASSPRRRGILETQYF
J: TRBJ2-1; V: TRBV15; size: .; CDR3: CATSRDLSSYNEQFF
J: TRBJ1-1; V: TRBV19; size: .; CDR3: CASSTTGGNPEAFF
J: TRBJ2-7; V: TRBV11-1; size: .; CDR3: CASRGSSYEQYF
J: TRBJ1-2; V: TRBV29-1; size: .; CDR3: CSVELGDGYTF